The sequence of this T cell receptor beta chain was determined in a study of blood T cells in healthy people across ages. Notes on the study in general: Investigators viewed diversity estimates from one million T cells as underestimates, the study reported. Compared with aged donors, long-lived donors showed fewer expanded clones, suggesting selection.

PCR was performed a second time for about 7 to 12 cycles using a sample-barcoded 5' primer and a J-beta primer mix. Unique molecular identifiers of 12 random nucleotides labeled each cDNA. TCRdb re-derived calls from the 5' RACE reads in MiXCR, one entry per CDR3 protein. In the table there are around 2 million distinct CDR3 sequences, about two fifths of which are singletons. The CDR3 loop spans 14 amino acids. The germline V gene has CDR1 SGHTA and CDR2 FQGNSA. V lost 4 bases and J lost 6; bases outside the gene matches: 7. About this clonotype: Its antigen is currently unknown.

The sequencing sample was made of blood. V is TRBV7-2 and J is TRBJ1-2, with 8 nucleotides matching TRBD1. The clonotype was recovered from a human donor in good health. The CDR3 bases are TGTGCCAGCAGCTCCAGGGGGCGGGATGATGGCTACACCTTC. It is translated as CASSSRGRDDGYTF.